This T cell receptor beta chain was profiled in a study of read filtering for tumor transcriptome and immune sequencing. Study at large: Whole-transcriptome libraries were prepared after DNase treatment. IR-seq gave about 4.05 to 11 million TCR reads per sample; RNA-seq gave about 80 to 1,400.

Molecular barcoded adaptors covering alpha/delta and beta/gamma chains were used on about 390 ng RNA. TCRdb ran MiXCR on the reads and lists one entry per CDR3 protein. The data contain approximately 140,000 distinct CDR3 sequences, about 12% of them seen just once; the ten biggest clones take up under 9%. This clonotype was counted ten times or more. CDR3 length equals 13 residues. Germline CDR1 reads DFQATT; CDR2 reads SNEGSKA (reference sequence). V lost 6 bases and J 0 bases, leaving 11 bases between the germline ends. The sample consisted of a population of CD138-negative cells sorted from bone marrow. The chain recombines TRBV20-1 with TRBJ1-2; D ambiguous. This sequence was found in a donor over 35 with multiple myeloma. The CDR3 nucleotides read TGCAGTGCACCTAGGACGCCTAACTATGGCTACACCTTC. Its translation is CSAPRTPNYGYTF.